This T cell receptor beta chain was identified in a study of blood T cell repertoires in COVID-19 (dated by TCRdb to about 2020). A note on the overall study: Samples from collaborators originated in the United States, Italy and Spain and spanned both the acute and convalescent phases of COVID-19. The prospective study material was composed of cDNA or gDNA derived from T cells, B-cell-depleted T cells, or PBMCs. The dataset comprised deeply sampled blood TCRbeta repertoires from subjects exposed to, actively infected with, or recovered from COVID-19. A freely available public database, intended as a resource for researchers studying the immune response to SARS-CoV-2, is where the repertoires were released. The samples were drawn from the first 160 participants of the ongoing ImmuneRACE study and from 1,254 subjects provided by 6 global collaborators. The sample metadata nearly always contained a de-identified subject ID, COVID-19 status, age in years and sex. Where HLA class I and class II types were available, the types were taken from metadata supplied by the sample provider, not from assay-based typing.

TCRbeta CDR3 regions were amplified from genomic DNA by means of the immunoSEQ Assay, a bias-controlled multiplex PCR. Concerning the study's data processing: Within the assay, amplification of reference gene primers was used to estimate how many nucleated cells each sample contained. To quantify the absolute abundance of each unique TCRbeta CDR3 rearrangement, sequence reads were collapsed and filtered. For each sample, productive Simpson clonality was calculated by taking the square root of Simpson's diversity index across productive rearrangements. TCRdb re-hosts the immuneACCESS table, in-frame sequences only. Its copies lack some clones; in the studies checked, an unresolved V gene accounts for under half of them, and the cause for the rest is not known. That table is the source of V, J and clone size, and D and trimming were worked out from the DNA. The sample table lists about 380,000 clones, 88% of them with a count of one. The ten biggest clones cover 0.9% to 1.5% of the sample.

CDR1 MDHEN and CDR2 SYDVKM were looked up in the germline V gene. The CDR3 has 17 amino acids, counting the end cysteine and phenylalanine. Solely the CDR3 DNA is kept, with 51 bases framed from the first base. V is pruned by 7 bases and J by 3 bases, leaving 13 bases of the junction without a gene match. On this clone: Its antigen is not yet known. Per-base quality was not reported, and no clone a single base away is much larger than it.

Study-wide findings and limitations: Clinical and demographic metadata were provided uncurated, with the amount varying by source and participant.

Participants in the prospective study were aged about 18 to 90 years, lived in about two dozen United States geographic areas, and enrolled through a virtual design. In the prospective study, cohorts were assigned on the basis of participant-reported clinical history obtained from a screening survey and a study questionnaire. Recovered participants in ImmuneRACE Cohort 3 were defined as having two consecutive negative NP/OP PCR tests, clearance from a healthcare professional, or resolution of symptoms. In the prospective study, whole blood, serum and a nasopharyngeal or oropharyngeal swab were collected from each participant by mobile phlebotomists. Prospective study participants could optionally give additional blood draws and questionnaires over a roughly two-month period. Before DNA extraction, blood samples from the prospective study were shipped at room temperature or frozen.

The sequencing input was PBMCs or T cells enriched from blood (not recorded which). The V and J genes are TRBV28 and TRBJ2-7, and TRBD1 matches 12 of the central bases. This receptor was identified in a woman aged 18-30 years who had recovered from COVID-19. For the CDR3, the sequence is CASTQGGQGAIGYEQYF. The nucleotides read TGTGCCAGCACCCAGGGGGGACAGGGGGCGATCGGCTACGAGCAGTACTTC.